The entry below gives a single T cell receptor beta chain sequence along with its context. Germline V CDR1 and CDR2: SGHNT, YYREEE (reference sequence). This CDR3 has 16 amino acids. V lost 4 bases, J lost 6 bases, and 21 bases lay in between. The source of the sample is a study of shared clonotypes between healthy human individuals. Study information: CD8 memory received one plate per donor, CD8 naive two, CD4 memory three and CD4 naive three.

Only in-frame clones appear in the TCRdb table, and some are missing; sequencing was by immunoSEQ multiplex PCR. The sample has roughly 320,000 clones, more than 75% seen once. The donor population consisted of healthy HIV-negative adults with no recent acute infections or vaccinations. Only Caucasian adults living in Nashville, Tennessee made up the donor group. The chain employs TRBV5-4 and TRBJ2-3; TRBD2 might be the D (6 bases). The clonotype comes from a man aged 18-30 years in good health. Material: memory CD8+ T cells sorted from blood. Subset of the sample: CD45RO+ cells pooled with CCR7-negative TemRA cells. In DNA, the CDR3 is TGTGCCAGCAGCACCGCGGGACCCGGGGCGGGGGATACGCAGTATTTT. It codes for CASSTAGPGAGDTQYF. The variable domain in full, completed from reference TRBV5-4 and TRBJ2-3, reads ETGVTQSPTHLIKTRGQQVTLRCSSQSGHNTVSWYQQALGQGPQFIFQYYREEENGRGNFPPRFSGLQFPNYSSELNVNALELDDSALYLCASSTAGPGAGDTQYFGPGTRLTVL.